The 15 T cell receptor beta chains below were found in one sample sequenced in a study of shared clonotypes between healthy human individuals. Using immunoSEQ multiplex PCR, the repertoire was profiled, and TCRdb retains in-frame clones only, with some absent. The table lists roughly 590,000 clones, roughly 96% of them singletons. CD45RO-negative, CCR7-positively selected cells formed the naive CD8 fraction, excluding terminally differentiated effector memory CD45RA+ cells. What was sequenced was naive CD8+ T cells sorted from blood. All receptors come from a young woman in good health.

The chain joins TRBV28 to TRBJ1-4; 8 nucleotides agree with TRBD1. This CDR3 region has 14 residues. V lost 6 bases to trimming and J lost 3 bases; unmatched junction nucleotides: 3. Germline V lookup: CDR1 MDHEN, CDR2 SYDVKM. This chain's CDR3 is CASSRGLANEKLFF. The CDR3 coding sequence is TGTGCCAGCAGCAGGGGGCTAGCTAATGAAAAACTGTTTTTT.

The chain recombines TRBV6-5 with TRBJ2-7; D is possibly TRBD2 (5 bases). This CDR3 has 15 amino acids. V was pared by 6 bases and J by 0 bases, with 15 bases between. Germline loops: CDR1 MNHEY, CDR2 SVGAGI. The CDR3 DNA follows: TGTGCCAGCAGCTCGGGGTCGGGAAGCTCCTACGAGCAGTACTTC. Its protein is CASSSGSGSSYEQYF.

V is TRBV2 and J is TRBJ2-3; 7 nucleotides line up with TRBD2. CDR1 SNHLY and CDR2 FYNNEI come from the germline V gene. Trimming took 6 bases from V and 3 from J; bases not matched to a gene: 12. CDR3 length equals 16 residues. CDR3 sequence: CASRLLGGRITDTQYF. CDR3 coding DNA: TGTGCCAGCAGGCTACTGGGAGGGAGGATAACAGATACGCAGTATTTT.

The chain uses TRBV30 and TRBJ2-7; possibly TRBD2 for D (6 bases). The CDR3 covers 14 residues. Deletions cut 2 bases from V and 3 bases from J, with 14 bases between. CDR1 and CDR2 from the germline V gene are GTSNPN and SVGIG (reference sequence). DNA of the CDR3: TGTGCCTGGAGTCCGGGAGTGGGGGACTACGAGCAGTACTTC. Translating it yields CAWSPGVGDYEQYF.

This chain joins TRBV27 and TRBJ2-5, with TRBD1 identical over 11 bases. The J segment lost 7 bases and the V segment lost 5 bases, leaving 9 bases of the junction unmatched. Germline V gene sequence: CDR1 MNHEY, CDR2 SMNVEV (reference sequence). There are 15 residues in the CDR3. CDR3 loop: CASSVGTGGSGTQYF. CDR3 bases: TGTGCCAGCAGTGTCGGGACAGGGGGTTCGGGGACCCAGTACTTC.

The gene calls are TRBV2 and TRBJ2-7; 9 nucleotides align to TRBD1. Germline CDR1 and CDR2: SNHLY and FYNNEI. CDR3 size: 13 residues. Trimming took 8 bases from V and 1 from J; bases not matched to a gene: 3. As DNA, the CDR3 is TGTGCCAGCGGGGGACAGGGATCCTACGAGCAGTACTTC. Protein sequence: CASGGQGSYEQYF.

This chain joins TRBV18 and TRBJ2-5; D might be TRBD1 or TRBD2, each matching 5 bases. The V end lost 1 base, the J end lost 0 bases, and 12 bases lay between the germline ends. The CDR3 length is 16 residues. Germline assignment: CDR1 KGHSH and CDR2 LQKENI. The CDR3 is CASSPREGFYQETQYF. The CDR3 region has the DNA TGTGCCAGCTCACCACGTGAGGGGTTTTACCAAGAGACCCAGTACTTC.

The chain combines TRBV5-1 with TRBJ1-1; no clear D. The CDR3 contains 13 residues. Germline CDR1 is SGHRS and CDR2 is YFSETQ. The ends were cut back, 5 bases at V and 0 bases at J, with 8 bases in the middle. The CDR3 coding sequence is TGCGCCAGCAGGGACGAGATGAACACTGAAGCTTTCTTT. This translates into CASRDEMNTEAFF.

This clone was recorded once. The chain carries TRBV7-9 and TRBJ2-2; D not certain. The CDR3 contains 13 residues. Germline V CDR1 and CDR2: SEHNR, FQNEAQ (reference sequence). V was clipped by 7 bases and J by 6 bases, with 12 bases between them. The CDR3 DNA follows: TGTGCCAGCACAGTACAGAGCGCCGGGGAGCTGTTTTTT. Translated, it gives CASTVQSAGELFF. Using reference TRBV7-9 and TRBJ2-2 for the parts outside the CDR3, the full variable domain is DTGVSQNPRHKITKRGQNVTFRCDPISEHNRLYWYRQTLGQGPEFLTYFQNEAQLEKSRLLSDRFSAERPKGSFSTLEIQRTEQGDSAMYLCASTVQSAGELFFGEGSRLTVL.

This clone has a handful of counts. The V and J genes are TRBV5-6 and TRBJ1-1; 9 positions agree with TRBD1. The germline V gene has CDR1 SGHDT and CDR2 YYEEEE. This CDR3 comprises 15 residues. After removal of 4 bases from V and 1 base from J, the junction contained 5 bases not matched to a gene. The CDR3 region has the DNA TGTGCCAGCAGCCTACCACAGGGGGCGAACACTGAAGCTTTCTTT. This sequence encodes CASSLPQGANTEAFF.

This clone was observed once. The CDR3 loop is CASSNKGSGFYEQYF. The DNA of the CDR3 is TGTGCCAGTAGTAATAAAGGATCAGGGTTCTACGAGCAGTACTTC. The V gene is TRBV19, the J gene TRBJ2-7, with D possibly TRBD1 on 5 matching bases. V lost 4 bases to trimming and J lost 3 bases, with 16 bases between them. The CDR3 runs to 15 residues. The germline V gene encodes CDR1 LNHDA and CDR2 SQIVND (reference sequence). Together with reference TRBV19 and TRBJ2-7, the CDR3 gives the full variable domain: DGGITQSPKYLFRKEGQNVTLSCEQNLNHDAMYWYRQDPGQGLRLIYYSQIVNDFQKGDIAEGYSVSREKKESFPLTVTSAQKNPTAFYLCASSNKGSGFYEQYFGPGTRLTVT.

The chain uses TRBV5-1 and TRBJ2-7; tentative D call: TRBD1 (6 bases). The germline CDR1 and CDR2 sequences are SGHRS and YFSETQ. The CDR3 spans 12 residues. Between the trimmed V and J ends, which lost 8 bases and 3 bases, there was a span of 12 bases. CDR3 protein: CASRETGYEQYF. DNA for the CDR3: TGCGCCAGTAGGGAGACAGGCTACGAGCAGTACTTC.

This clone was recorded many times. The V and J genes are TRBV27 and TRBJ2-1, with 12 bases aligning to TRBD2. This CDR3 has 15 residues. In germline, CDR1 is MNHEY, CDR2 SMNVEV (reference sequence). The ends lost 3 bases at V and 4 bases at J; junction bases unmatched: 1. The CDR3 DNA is TGTGCCAGCAGTTTCGGACTAGCGGGGTACAATGAGCAGTTCTTC. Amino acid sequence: CASSFGLAGYNEQFF.

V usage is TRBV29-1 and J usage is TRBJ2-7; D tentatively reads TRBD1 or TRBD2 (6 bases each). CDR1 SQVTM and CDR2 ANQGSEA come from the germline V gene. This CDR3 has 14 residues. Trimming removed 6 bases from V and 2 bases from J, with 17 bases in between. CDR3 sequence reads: CSVPWGANPYEQYF. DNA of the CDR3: TGCAGCGTCCCCTGGGGGGCCAACCCCTACGAGCAGTACTTC.

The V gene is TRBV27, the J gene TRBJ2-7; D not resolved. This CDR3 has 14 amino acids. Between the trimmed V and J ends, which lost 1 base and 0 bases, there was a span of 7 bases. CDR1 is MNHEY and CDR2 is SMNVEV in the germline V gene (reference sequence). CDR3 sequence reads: CASSLYPNSYEQYF. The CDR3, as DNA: TGTGCCAGCAGTTTATATCCCAACTCCTACGAGCAGTACTTC.